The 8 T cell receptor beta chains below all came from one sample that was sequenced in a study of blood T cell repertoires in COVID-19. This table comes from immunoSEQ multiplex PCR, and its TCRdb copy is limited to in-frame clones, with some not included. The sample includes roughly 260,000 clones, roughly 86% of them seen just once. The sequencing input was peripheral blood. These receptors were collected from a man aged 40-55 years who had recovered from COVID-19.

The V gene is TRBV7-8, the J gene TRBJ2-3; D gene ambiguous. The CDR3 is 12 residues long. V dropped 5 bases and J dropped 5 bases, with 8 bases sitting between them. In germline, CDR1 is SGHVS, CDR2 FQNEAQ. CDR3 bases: TGTGCCAGCAGCCCCCGTCGAGATACGCAGTATTTT. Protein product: CASSPRRDTQYF.

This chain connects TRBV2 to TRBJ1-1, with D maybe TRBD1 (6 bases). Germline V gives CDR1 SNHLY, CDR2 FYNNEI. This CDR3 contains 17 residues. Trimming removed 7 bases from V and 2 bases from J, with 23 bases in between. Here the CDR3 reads CASTRGAILQTNTEAFF. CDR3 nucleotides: TGTGCCAGCACCCGGGGGGCCATCCTACAAACCAACACTGAAGCTTTCTTT.

Here the CDR3 reads CASSPRTSGRGNEQFF. For the CDR3, the DNA is TGTGCCAGCAGCCCCCGGACTAGCGGGAGGGGCAATGAGCAGTTCTTC. V is TRBV11-2 and J is TRBJ2-1; 15 nucleotides line up with TRBD2. CDR1 and CDR2 (germline): SGHAT, FQNNGV. The V segment lost 5 bases and the J segment 6 bases; nucleotides outside the gene matches: 5. This CDR3 contains 16 residues.

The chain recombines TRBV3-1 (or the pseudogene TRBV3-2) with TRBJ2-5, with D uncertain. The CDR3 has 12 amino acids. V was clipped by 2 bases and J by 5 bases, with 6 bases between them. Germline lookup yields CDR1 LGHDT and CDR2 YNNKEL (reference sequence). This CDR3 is CASSQREETQYF. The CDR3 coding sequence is TGTGCCAGCAGCCAAAGAGAGGAGACCCAGTACTTC.

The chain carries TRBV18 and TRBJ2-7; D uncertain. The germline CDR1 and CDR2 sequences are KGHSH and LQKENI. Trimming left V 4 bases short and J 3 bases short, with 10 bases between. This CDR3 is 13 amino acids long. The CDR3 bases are TGTGCCAGCTCACGGCAGGTTGACTACGAGCAGTACTTC. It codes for CASSRQVDYEQYF. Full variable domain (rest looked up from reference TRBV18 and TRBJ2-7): NAGVMQNPRHLVRRRGQEARLRCSPMKGHSHVYWYRQLPEEGLKFMVYLQKENIIDESGMPKERFSAEFPKEGPSILRIQQVVRGDSAAYFCASSRQVDYEQYFGPGTRLTVT.

As DNA, the CDR3 is TGCGCCAGCAGCCCTAATCAGGGACAGGAAGCTAACTATGGCTACACCTTC. Its protein product is CASSPNQGQEANYGYTF. The V call is TRBV5-1, the J call TRBJ1-2; 8 bases align to TRBD1. V lost 4 bases and J lost 0; bases outside the gene matches: 11. Germline lookup yields CDR1 SGHRS and CDR2 YFSETQ. CDR3 length equals 17 residues. The full variable domain, with the rest looked up from reference TRBV5-1 and TRBJ1-2, is KAGVTQTPRYLIKTRGQQVTLSCSPISGHRSVSWYQQTPGQGLQFLFEYFSETQRNKGNFPGRFSGRQFSNSRSEMNVSTLELGDSALYLCASSPNQGQEANYGYTFGSGTRLTVV.

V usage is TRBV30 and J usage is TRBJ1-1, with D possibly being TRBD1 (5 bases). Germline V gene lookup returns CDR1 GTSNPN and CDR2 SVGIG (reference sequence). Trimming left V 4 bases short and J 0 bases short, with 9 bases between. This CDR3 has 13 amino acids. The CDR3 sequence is CAWTWGVNTEAFF. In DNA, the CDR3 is TGTGCCTGGACCTGGGGGGTGAACACTGAAGCTTTCTTT.

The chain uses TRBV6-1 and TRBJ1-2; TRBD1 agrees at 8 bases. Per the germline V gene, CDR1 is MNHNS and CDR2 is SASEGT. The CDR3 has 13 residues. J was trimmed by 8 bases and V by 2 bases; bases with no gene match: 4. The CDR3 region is CASSEFTGGGYTF. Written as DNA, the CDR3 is TGTGCCAGCAGTGAATTCACAGGGGGAGGCTACACCTTC.